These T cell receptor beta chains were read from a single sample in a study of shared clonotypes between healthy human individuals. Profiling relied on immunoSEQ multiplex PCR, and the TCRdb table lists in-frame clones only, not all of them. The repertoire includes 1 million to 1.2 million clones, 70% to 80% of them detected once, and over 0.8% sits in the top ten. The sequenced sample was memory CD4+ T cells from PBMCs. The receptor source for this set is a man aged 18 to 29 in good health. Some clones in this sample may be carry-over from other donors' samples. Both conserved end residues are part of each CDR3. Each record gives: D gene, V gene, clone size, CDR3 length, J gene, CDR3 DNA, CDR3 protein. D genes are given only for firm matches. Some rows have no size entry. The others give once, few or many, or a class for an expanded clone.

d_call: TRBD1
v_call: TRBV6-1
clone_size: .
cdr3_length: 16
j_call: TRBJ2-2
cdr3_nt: TGTGCCAGCAGTGAAGGCGGGACAGGGAGCACCGGGGAGCTGTTTTTT
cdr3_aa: CASSEGGTGSTGELFF

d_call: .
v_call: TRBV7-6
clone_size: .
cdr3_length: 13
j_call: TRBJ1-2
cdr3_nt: TGTGCCAGCAGCTTAGCGGGCGGCAATGGCTACACCTTC
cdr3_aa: CASSLAGGNGYTF

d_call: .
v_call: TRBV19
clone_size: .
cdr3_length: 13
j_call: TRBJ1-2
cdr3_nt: TGTGCCAGTAGTATAGCTGAGAGGGCTGGCTACACCTTC
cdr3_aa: CASSIAERAGYTF

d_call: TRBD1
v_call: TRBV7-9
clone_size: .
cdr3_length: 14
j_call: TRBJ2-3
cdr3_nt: TGTGCCAGCAGCCGGACAGGGGCGTCAGATACGCAGTATTTT
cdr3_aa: CASSRTGASDTQYF

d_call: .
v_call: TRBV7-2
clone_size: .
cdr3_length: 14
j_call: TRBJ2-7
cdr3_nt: TGTGCCAGCAGCTTATTGGGGGAGGCGTGGGAGCAGTACTTC
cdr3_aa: CASSLLGEAWEQYF

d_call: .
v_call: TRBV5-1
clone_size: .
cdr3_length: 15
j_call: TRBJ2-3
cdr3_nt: TGCGCCAGCAGCTTGGCCCTGGGTTTGACAGATACGCAGTATTTT
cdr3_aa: CASSLALGLTDTQYF

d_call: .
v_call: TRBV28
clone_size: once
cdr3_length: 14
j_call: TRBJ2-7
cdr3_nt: TGTGCCAGCAGGATCCAGGAGGGCCTCTACGAGCAGTACTTC
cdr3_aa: CASRIQEGLYEQYF

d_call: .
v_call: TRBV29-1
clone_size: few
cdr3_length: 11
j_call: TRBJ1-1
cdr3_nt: TGCAGCGTTGTAAGGGTTTCTGAAGCTTTCTTT
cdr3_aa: CSVVRVSEAFF

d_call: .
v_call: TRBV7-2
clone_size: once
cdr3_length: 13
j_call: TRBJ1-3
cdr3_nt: TGTGCCAGCAGCCCTAGAATGGGAAACACCATATATTTT
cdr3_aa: CASSPRMGNTIYF

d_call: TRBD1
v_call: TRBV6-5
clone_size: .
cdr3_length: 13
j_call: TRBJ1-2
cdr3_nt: TGTGCCAGCAGGGAACAGGGGGCGCGTGGCTACACCTTC
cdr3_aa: CASREQGARGYTF

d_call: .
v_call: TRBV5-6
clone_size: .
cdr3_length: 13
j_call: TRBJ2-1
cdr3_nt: .
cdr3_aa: CASSLRVGTGTLF

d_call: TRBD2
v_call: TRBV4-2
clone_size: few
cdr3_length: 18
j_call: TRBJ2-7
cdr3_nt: TGTGCCAGCAGCCAAGTGGCGGTAGCGGGAACCTACTCCTACGAGCAGTACTTC
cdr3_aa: CASSQVAVAGTYSYEQYF

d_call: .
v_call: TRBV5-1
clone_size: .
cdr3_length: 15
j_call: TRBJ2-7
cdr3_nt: TGCGCCAGCAGCTTGGCCGGGCAGGGACCCTACGAGCAGTACTTC
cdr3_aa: CASSLAGQGPYEQYF

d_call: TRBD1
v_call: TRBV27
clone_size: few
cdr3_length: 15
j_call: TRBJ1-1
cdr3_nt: TGTGCCAACCCTTGGGACAGGGGAACGTACACTGAAGCTTTCTTT
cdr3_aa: CANPWDRGTYTEAFF

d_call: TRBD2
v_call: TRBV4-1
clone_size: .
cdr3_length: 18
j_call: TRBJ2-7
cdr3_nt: TGCGCCAGCAGCCCGGGACTAGCGGGGGCTCATAGCTCCTACGAGCAGTACTTC
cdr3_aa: CASSPGLAGAHSSYEQYF

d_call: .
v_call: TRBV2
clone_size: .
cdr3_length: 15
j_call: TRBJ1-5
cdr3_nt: TGTGCCAGCATGGGCAGACGGGACACGAATCAGCCCCAGCATTTT
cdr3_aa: CASMGRRDTNQPQHF

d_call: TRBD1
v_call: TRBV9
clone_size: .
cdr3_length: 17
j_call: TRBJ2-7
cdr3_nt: TGTGCCAGCAGCCCCGGGACAGGGGGAAAGGGATGGTCAGAGCAGTACTTC
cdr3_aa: CASSPGTGGKGWSEQYF

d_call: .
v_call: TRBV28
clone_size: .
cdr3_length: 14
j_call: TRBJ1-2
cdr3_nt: TGTGCCAGCAGTTTCGTCAACTGGAACTATGGCTACACCTTC
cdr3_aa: CASSFVNWNYGYTF

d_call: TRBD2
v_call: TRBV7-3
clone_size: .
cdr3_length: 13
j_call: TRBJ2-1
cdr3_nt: TGTGCCAGCAGCCCAGGGACTAGCTTTGAGCAGTTCTTC
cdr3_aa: CASSPGTSFEQFF

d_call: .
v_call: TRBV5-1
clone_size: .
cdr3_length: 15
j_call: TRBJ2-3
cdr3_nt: TGCGCCAGCAGCTTCAACCTGGCTGGGGGAGATACGCAGTATTTT
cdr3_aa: CASSFNLAGGDTQYF

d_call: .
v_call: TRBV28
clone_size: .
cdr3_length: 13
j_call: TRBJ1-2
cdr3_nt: TGTGCCAGCAGTTTGGAGACGTCCTATGGCTACACCTTC
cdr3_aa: CASSLETSYGYTF

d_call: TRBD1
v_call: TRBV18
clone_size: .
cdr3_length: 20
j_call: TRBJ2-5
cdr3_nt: TGTGCCAGCTCACCAGGAGCAAGGACAGGGGGCGGGCTCCGACAAGAGACCCAGTACTTC
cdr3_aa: CASSPGARTGGGLRQETQYF

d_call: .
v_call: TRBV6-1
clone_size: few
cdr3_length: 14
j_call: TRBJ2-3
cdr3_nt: TGTGCCAGCAGTCAGAGGGGGGAAGGAGATACGCAGTATTTT
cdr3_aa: CASSQRGEGDTQYF

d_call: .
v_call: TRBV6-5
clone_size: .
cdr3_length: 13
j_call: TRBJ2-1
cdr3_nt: TGTGCCACAGAGGGTGGGGACCTCTTTGAGCAGTTCTTC
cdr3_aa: CATEGGDLFEQFF

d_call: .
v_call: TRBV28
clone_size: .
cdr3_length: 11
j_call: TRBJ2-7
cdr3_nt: TGTGCCAGCGGACAACCCTACGAGCAGTACTTC
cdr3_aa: CASGQPYEQYF

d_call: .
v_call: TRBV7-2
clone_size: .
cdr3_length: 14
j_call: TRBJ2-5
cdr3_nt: TGTGCCAGCAGCTTAGCGGGCAACCTGCGGACCCAGTACTTC
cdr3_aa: CASSLAGNLRTQYF

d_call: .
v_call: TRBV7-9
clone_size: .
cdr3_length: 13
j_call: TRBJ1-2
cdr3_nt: TGTGCCAGCAGCTTAGATGTTGTCGGAGGCTACACCTTC
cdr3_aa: CASSLDVVGGYTF

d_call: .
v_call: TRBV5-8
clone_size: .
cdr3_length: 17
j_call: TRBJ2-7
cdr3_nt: TGTGCCAGCAGCCCCGGGGGCGACTACCGCAGTTTTAACGAGCAGTACTTC
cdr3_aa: CASSPGGDYRSFNEQYF

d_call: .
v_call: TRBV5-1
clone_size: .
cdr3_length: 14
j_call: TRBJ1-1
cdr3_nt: TGCGCCAGCAGCTTGAAATCGGAGTACACTGAAGCTTTCTTT
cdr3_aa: CASSLKSEYTEAFF

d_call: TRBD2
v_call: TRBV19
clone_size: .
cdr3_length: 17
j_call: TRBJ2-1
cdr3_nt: TGTGCCAGTAGTGGGCCGGAAGGGACTAGGTGGGGGGATGAGCAGTTCTTC
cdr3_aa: CASSGPEGTRWGDEQFF

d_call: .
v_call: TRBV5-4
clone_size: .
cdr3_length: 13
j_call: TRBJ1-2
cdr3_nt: TGTGCCAGCAGCGTGGACAGCAACTATGGCTACACCTTC
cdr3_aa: CASSVDSNYGYTF

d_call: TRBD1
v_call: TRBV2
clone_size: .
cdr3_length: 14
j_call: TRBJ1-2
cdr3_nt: TGTGCCAGCAGCGAAAGACAGGGGAGGTATGGCTACACCTTC
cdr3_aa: CASSERQGRYGYTF

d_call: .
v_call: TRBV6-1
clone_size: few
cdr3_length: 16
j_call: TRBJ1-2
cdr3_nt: TGTGCCAGCAGCGAAGGATCGGCACCCAAAAGGGGTGGCTACACCTTC
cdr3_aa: CASSEGSAPKRGGYTF

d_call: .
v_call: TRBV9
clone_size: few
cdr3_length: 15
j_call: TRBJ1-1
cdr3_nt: TGTGCCAGCAGCGTAGATGGGTCGGAAAGTAGAGAAGCTTTCTTT
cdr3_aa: CASSVDGSESREAFF

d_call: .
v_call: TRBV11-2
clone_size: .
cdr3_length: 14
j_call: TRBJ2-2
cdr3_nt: TGTGCCAGCAGCTTAGGTTTAGGATCCGGGGAGCTGTTTTTT
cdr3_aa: CASSLGLGSGELFF

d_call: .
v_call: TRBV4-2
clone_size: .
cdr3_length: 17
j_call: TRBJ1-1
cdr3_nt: TGTGCCAGCAGCCAAGATGGTGTTCAGGGTAGGGACACTGAAGCTTTCTTT
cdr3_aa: CASSQDGVQGRDTEAFF

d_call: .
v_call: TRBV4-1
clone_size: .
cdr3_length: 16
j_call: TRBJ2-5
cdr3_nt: TGCGCCAGCAGCAAAGGTTCGGGGGCGTTCCAAGAGACCCAGTACTTC
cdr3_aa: CASSKGSGAFQETQYF

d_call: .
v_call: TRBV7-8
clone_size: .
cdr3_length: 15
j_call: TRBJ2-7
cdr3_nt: TGTGCCAGCAGCCCCGGGGGAGGCCGTGGGTACGAGCAGTACTTC
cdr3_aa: CASSPGGGRGYEQYF

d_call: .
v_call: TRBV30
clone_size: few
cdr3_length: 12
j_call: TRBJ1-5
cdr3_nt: TGTGCCTGGTCGGGAGAATCAGCCCCATTACATTTT
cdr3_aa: CAWSGESAPLHF

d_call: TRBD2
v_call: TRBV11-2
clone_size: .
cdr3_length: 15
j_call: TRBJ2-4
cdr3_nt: TGTGCCAGCAGCCCCCCTGGACTAGCGGGAAACATTCAGTACTTC
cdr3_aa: CASSPPGLAGNIQYF